Below, 7 T cell receptor beta chains from the same sample are listed, as sequenced in a study of early T cells in non-severe SARS-CoV-2 infection. Using its own MiXCR run on the 5' RACE reads, TCRdb lists one record per CDR3 protein. The table includes about 26,000 distinct CDR3 sequences, almost 4.5% detected once. Sequences were obtained from whole blood. Every receptor here comes from an adult who was a healthcare worker with PCR-confirmed SARS-CoV-2 infection or an uninfected control (not recorded which).

There are many counts of this clonotype. This chain links TRBV10-1 with TRBJ2-7; D remains ambiguous. The V and J ends lost 6 bases and 0 bases respectively, with 9 bases between them. Germline lookup yields CDR1 WNHNN and CDR2 SYGVQD (reference sequence). CDR3 length equals 13 residues. This CDR3 reads CASRTADSYEQYF. In DNA, the CDR3 is TGCGCCAGCAGGACTGCCGACTCCTACGAGCAGTACTTC.

The sample holds many counts of this clonotype. CDR3 protein: CASSQDQSGQGAANYGYTF. As DNA, the CDR3 is TGTGCCAGCAGCCAAGATCAATCGGGACAGGGGGCCGCTAACTATGGCTACACCTTC. This sequence joins TRBV3-1 and TRBJ1-2, with 12 nucleotides matching TRBD1. CDR3 length equals 19 residues. After removal of 0 bases from V and 0 bases from J, the junction contained 8 bases not matched to a gene. Germline CDR1 reads LGHDT; CDR2 reads YNNKEL (reference sequence).

Worth noting for this clonotype: This could be a read error, since a much larger clone is one nucleotide away. The chain couples TRBV7-3 to TRBJ2-3; TRBD1 agrees at 7 bases. The germline V gene encodes CDR1 SGHTA and CDR2 FQGTGA. CDR3 length: 15 amino acids. CDR3 protein: CASSLTGQGTETQYF. The CDR3 DNA follows: TGTGCCAGCAGCTTAACGGGGCAGGGGACAGAAACGCAGTATTTT.

This clonotype has ten or more counts. The chain links TRBV5-1 to TRBJ2-1, with 11 bases identical to TRBD2. The germline gives CDR1 SGHRS, CDR2 YFSETQ. Losses at the gene ends were 3 bases for V and 6 bases for J; bases not matched to a gene: 2. CDR3 length: 14 amino acids. CDR3 bases: TGCGCCAGCAGCTCAGGGACTAGCGGCAATGAGCAGTTCTTC. Translating it yields CASSSGTSGNEQFF.

This clonotype came up many times. The V gene is TRBV19, the J gene TRBJ2-2; 10 bases are a match to TRBD1. V lost 5 bases to trimming and J lost 4 bases; unmatched junction nucleotides: 4. The CDR3 contains 15 residues. CDR1 and CDR2 (germline): LNHDA, SQIVND (reference sequence). The CDR3 loop is CASSRRTGGTGELFF. DNA for the CDR3: TGTGCCAGTAGTCGACGGACAGGGGGCACCGGGGAGCTGTTTTTT.

This clonotype came up many times. The V call is TRBV12-3 or TRBV12-4, the J call TRBJ2-5; a possible D gene is TRBD1 (6 bases). Trimming stripped 4 bases from V and 5 bases from J, with 14 bases between. This CDR3 spans 14 amino acids. The CDR3 reads CASSWKQGRETQYF. CDR3 nucleotide sequence: TGTGCCAGCAGTTGGAAACAGGGCCGCGAGACCCAGTACTTC.

This clonotype has a count of ten or more. The chain has TRBV28 and TRBJ1-1; D remains unclear. V lost 11 bases and J 2 bases, leaving 12 bases between the germline ends. CDR3 size: 12 residues. The germline CDR1 and CDR2 sequences are MDHEN and SYDVKM. The CDR3, as DNA: TGTGCCTGTGGACTGAGAAACACTGAAGCTTTCTTT. The encoded protein is CACGLRNTEAFF. Drawing the rest from reference TRBV28 and TRBJ1-1, the complete variable domain is DVKVTQSSRYLVKRTGEKVFLECVQDMDHENMFWYRQDPGLGLRLIYFSYDVKMKEKGDIPEGYSVSREKKERFSLILESASTNQTSMYLCACGLRNTEAFFGQGTRLTVV.